Presented here are 17 T cell receptor beta chains from one specimen sequenced in a study of CD4 T cells in relation to SARS-CoV-2 and coronaviruses. Libraries were prepared by immunoSEQ multiplex PCR; TCRdb keeps only in-frame clonotypes and omits some of them. The sample has about 29,000 clones; around three quarters are singletons. Before the COVID-19 pandemic, during about 2011-2018, CD4+ T cells were taken from unexposed donors. After roughly ten days of culture, CD4+ T cells were isolated. For these receptors, no antigen is known. The sequenced material came from CD4+ T cells from PBMCs, cultured in vitro. Receptors originate from a human donor in good health.

CDR3 residues: CAISLAGGQETQYF. The CDR3 nucleotides are TGTGCCATCAGTCTAGCGGGGGGGCAAGAGACCCAGTACTTC. The rearrangement joins TRBV10-3 to TRBJ2-5; TRBD2 agrees at 12 bases. The germline V gene has CDR1 ENHRY and CDR2 SYGVKD. The CDR3 sequence is 14 residues long. V gave up 5 bases and J gave up 2 bases; unmatched junction bases: 0.

This chain joins TRBV7-2 and TRBJ2-5; D is uncertain. Between the trimmed V and J ends, which lost 2 bases and 4 bases, there was a span of 11 bases. Germline values: CDR1 SGHTA, CDR2 FQGNSA. CDR3 length equals 14 residues. The chain's CDR3 is CASSLSVPAETQYF. In DNA form, the CDR3 reads TGTGCCAGCAGCTTAAGTGTTCCGGCAGAGACCCAGTACTTC.

This clone was counted a single time. V usage is TRBV5-1 and J usage is TRBJ2-5; D is unresolved. The germline CDR1 and CDR2 sequences are SGHRS and YFSETQ. The V end was cut by 2 bases, the J end by 2 bases, with 10 bases between. CDR3 length: 14 amino acids. In DNA, the CDR3 is TGCGCCAGCAGCTTTGCAGGTACGCAAGAGACCCAGTACTTC. It yields the protein CASSFAGTQETQYF.

This clone turned up a few times. V and J are TRBV2 and TRBJ1-2; 8 bases line up with TRBD1. Germline lookup yields CDR1 SNHLY and CDR2 FYNNEI. The CDR3 extends over 14 amino acids. Germline trimming cut 6 bases from V and 4 bases from J; bases unmatched to any gene: 7. The CDR3 DNA reads as TGTGCCAGCAGGTTACAGGGGGTGGTCTATGGCTACACCTTC. Translated: CASRLQGVVYGYTF.

The rearrangement uses TRBV11-2 and TRBJ2-7; TRBD2 matches 9 bases. The V and J ends lost 5 bases and 3 bases, in that order; junction bases with no gene match: 5. Germline CDR1 and CDR2: SGHAT and FQNNGV. This CDR3 region has 14 residues. The CDR3 coding sequence is TGTGCCAGCAGCACCGGGCGGGAGGGCTACGAGCAGTACTTC. Translated: CASSTGREGYEQYF.

The chain has TRBV6-5 and TRBJ1-4; TRBD1 is a possible D gene (6 bases). The germline CDR1 and CDR2 sequences are MNHEY and SVGAGI. CDR3 size: 14 residues. Trimming removed 9 bases from V and 8 bases from J, with 19 bases in between. In DNA form, the CDR3 reads TGTGCCAGTTGGAGGGGGGTTTGGGGCGAAAAACTGTTTTTT. Translation gives CASWRGVWGEKLFF.

The rearrangement joins TRBV4-1 to TRBJ1-2; 7 nucleotides agree with TRBD1. Germline V lookup: CDR1 MGHRA, CDR2 YSYEKL. The CDR3 consists of 15 residues. The V gene end was trimmed by 3 bases and the J gene end by 3 bases; junction bases not matched to a gene: 7. Written as DNA, the CDR3 is TGCGCCAGCAGCCAGGGGACAGTTCGGGACTATGGCTACACCTTC. The encoded protein is CASSQGTVRDYGYTF.

This clone was found once. The V and J genes are TRBV2 and TRBJ1-2; D remains unclear. The CDR3 length is 12 residues. V was trimmed by 4 bases and J by 4 bases, leaving 7 bases between them. Germline loops: CDR1 SNHLY, CDR2 FYNNEI. CDR3 sequence (DNA): TGTGCCAGCAGTGGGAACAGCTATGGCTACACCTTC. It translates to CASSGNSYGYTF.

The chain is built from TRBV2 and TRBJ2-1, with D maybe TRBD1 (6 bases). This CDR3 comprises 13 residues. Trimming pared 7 bases from V and 3 bases from J, leaving 10 bases between. Germline lookup yields CDR1 SNHLY and CDR2 FYNNEI. The CDR3 region is CASNIGGYNEQFF. DNA for the CDR3: TGTGCCAGCAACATAGGGGGCTACAATGAGCAGTTCTTC.

This sequence joins TRBV25-1 and TRBJ2-5; TRBD2 is a possible D gene (6 bases). Trimming took off 7 bases at V and 3 bases at J, with 12 bases between the two ends. This CDR3 spans 13 amino acids. Germline V gene data show CDR1 as MGHDK and CDR2 as SYGVNS. In nucleotides, the CDR3 is TGTGCCAGCAACGGGAGAACAGAAGAGACCCAGTACTTC. This codes for CASNGRTEETQYF.

V gene TRBV18 combines with J gene TRBJ2-1, with 10 bases fitting TRBD1. J was trimmed by 0 bases and V by 3 bases; bases with no gene match: 2. Germline V gene data show CDR1 as KGHSH and CDR2 as LQKENI. The length of the CDR3 is 16 residues. The CDR3: CASSPWTGGSYNEQFF. The CDR3 region has the DNA TGTGCCAGCTCACCCTGGACAGGGGGCTCCTACAATGAGCAGTTCTTC.

This sequence joins TRBV5-4 and TRBJ2-7; 10 bases are shared with TRBD2. CDR1 SGHNT and CDR2 YYREEE come from the germline V gene (reference sequence). The CDR3 spans 16 residues. Trimming cost V 0 bases and J 7 bases; bases outside gene matches: 10. CDR3 residues: CASSLATSGTTVEQYF. Here the CDR3 DNA reads TGTGCCAGCAGCTTGGCAACTAGCGGGACAACGGTGGAGCAGTACTTC.

About this clone: At one boundary the junction diverges from the germline segment, which might be a read error. The chain combines TRBV5-1 with TRBJ1-2, with a possible D match to TRBD1 (6 bases). This CDR3 region has 15 residues. The germline gives CDR1 SGHRS, CDR2 YFSETQ. This chain's CDR3 is CASTLGAGDNYGYTF. In DNA, the CDR3 is TGCGCCAGCACCTTGGGGGCAGGGGATAACTATGGCTACACCTTC.

This chain links TRBV7-2 with TRBJ2-2; TRBD2 agrees at 14 bases. Germline trimming cut 3 bases from V and 5 bases from J; bases unmatched to any gene: 5. CDR3 length: 17 amino acids. Germline V gene sequence: CDR1 SGHTA, CDR2 FQGNSA. The CDR3, as DNA: TGTGCCAGCAGCTTTGGGACTAGCGGGAGATTAACCGGGGAGCTGTTTTTT. Amino acid sequence: CASSFGTSGRLTGELFF.

CDR3 loop: CASSVTSYNEQFF. CDR3 DNA sequence: TGTGCCAGCAGCGTAACTAGCTACAATGAGCAGTTCTTC. The rearrangement uses TRBV9 and TRBJ2-1; TRBD2 is a possible D gene (5 bases). This CDR3 contains 13 residues. From germline, CDR1 is SGDLS and CDR2 YYNGEE. V was pared by 1 base and J by 3 bases, with 5 bases between.

This clone was observed a handful of times. The rearrangement uses TRBV7-9 and TRBJ2-1; 9 bases are a match to TRBD1. The V gene end was trimmed by 3 bases and the J gene end by 5 bases; junction bases not matched to a gene: 2. This CDR3 region has 14 residues. The V gene's germline CDR1 is SEHNR and CDR2 FQNEAQ (reference sequence). CDR3 residues: CASSLGQGNNEQFF. The DNA of the CDR3 is TGTGCCAGCAGCTTGGGACAGGGTAACAATGAGCAGTTCTTC.

This chain uses TRBV18 with TRBJ2-7; 7 bases match TRBD1. Germline V gives CDR1 KGHSH, CDR2 LQKENI. This CDR3 has 14 residues. J lost 2 bases, V lost 3 bases, and 4 bases had no gene match. CDR3: CASSPGTATYEQYF. In DNA, the CDR3 is TGTGCCAGCTCACCTGGGACAGCAACCTACGAGCAGTACTTC.